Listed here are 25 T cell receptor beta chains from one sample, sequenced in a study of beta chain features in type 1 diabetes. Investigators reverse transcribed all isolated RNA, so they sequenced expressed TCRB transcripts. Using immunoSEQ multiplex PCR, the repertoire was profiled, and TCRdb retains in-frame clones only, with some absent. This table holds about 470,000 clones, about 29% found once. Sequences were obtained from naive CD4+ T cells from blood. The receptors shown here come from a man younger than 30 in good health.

The CDR3 loop reads CASSLTSETRYNEQFF. The CDR3 DNA follows: TGTGCCAGCAGCCTAACTTCCGAGACTAGATACAATGAGCAGTTCTTC. V and J are TRBV4-2 and TRBJ2-1; the D gene is possibly TRBD2 (6 bases). CDR3 length: 16 amino acids. Germline assignment: CDR1 LGHNA and CDR2 YNFKEQ. Trimming pared 4 bases from V and 4 bases from J, leaving 17 bases between.

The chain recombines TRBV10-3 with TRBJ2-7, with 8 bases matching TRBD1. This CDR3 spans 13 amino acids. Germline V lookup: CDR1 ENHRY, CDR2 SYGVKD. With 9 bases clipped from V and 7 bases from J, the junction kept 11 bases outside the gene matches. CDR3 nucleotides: TGTGCCATTGGGGACAGGCTGTATCTAGAGCAGTACTTC. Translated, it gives CAIGDRLYLEQYF.

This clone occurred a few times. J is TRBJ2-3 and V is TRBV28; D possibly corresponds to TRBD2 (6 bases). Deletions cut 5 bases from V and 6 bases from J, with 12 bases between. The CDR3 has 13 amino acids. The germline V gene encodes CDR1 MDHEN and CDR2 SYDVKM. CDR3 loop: CASSPPGLDTQYF. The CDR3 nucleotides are TGTGCCAGCAGTCCCCCGGGACTCGATACGCAGTATTTT. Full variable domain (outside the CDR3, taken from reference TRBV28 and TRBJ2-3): DVKVTQSSRYLVKRTGEKVFLECVQDMDHENMFWYRQDPGLGLRLIYFSYDVKMKEKGDIPEGYSVSREKKERFSLILESASTNQTSMYLCASSPPGLDTQYFGPGTRLTVL.

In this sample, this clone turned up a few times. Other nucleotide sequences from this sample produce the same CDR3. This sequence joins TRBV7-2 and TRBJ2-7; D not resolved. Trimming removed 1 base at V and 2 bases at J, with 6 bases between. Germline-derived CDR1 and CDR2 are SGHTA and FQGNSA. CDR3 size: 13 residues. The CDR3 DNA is TGTGCCAGCAGCTTAGACAGAGCCTACGAGCAGTACTTC. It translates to CASSLDRAYEQYF.

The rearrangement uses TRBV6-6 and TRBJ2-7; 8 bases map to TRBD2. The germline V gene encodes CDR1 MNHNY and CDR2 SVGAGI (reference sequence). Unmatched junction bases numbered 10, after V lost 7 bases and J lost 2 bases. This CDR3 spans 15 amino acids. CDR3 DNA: TGTGCCAGCAAGCATGGAGCGGGAGCCCCCTACGAGCAGTACTTC. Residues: CASKHGAGAPYEQYF.

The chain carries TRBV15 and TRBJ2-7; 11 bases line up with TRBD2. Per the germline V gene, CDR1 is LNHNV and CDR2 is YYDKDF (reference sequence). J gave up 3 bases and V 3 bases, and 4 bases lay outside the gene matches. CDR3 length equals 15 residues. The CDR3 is CATSSGTSGFYEQYF. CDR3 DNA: TGTGCCACCAGCAGCGGGACTAGCGGTTTCTACGAGCAGTACTTC.

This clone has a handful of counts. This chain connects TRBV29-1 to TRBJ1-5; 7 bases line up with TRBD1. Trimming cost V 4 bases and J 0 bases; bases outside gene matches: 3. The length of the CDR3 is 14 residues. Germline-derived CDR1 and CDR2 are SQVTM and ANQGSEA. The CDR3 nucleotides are TGCAGCGTTGTTGAGGGGGCTAGCAATCAGCCCCAGCATTTT. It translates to CSVVEGASNQPQHF.

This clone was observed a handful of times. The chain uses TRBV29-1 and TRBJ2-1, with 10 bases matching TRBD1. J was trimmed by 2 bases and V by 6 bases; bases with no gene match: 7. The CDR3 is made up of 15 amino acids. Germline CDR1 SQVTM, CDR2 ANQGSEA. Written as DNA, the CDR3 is TGCAGCGTCCCCGGACAGGGGGGGACCTACAATGAGCAGTTCTTC. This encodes CSVPGQGGTYNEQFF.

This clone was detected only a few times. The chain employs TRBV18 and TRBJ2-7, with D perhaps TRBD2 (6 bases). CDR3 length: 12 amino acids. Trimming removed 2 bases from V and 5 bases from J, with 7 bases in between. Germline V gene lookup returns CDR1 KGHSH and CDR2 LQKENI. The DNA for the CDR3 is TGTGCCAGCTCACCAGGAGGGCACGAGCAGTACTTC. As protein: CASSPGGHEQYF.

CDR3 in amino acids: CASSLEAGGQTQYF. CDR3 DNA: TGTGCCAGCAGCTTGGAAGCGGGAGGGCAAACGCAGTATTTT. This chain uses TRBV7-9 with TRBJ2-3, with 10 bases that match TRBD2. Germline lookup yields CDR1 SEHNR and CDR2 FQNEAQ (reference sequence). The CDR3 length is 14 residues. Losses at the gene ends were 3 bases for V and 9 bases for J; bases not matched to a gene: 6. Filled out from reference TRBV7-9 and TRBJ2-3, the complete variable domain reads DTGVSQNPRHKITKRGQNVTFRCDPISEHNRLYWYRQTLGQGPEFLTYFQNEAQLEKSRLLSDRFSAERPKGSFSTLEIQRTEQGDSAMYLCASSLEAGGQTQYFGPGTRLTVL.

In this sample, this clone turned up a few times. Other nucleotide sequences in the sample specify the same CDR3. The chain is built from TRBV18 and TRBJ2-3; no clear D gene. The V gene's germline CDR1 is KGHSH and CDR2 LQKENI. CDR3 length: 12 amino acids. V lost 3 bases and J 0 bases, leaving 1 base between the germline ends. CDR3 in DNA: TGTGCCAGCTCACCCAGCACAGATACGCAGTATTTT. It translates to CASSPSTDTQYF.

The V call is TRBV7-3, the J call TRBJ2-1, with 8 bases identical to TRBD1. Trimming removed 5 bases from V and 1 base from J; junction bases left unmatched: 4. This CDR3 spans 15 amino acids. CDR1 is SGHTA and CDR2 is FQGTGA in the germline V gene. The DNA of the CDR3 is TGTGCCAGCAGCGTAGACAGGGGTTCCTACAATGAGCAGTTCTTC. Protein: CASSVDRGSYNEQFF.

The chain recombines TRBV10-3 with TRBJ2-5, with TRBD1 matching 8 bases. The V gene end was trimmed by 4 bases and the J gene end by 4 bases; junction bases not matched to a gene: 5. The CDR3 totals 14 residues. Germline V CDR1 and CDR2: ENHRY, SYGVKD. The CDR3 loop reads CAISGTGKGETQYF. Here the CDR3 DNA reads TGTGCCATCAGTGGGACAGGGAAGGGAGAGACCCAGTACTTC.

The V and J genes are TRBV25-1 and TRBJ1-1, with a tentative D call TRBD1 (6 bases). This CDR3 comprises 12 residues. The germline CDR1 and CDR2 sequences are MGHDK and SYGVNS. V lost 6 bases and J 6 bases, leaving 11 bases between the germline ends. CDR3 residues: CASRSGVAEAFF. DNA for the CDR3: TGTGCCAGCAGGTCAGGGGTGGCTGAAGCTTTCTTT.

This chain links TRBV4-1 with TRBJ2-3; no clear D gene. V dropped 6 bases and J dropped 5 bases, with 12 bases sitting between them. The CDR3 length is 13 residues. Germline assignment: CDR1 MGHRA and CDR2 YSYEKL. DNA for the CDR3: TGCGCCAGCAGTCCTCAGCCCGGAGATACGCAGTATTTT. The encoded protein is CASSPQPGDTQYF.

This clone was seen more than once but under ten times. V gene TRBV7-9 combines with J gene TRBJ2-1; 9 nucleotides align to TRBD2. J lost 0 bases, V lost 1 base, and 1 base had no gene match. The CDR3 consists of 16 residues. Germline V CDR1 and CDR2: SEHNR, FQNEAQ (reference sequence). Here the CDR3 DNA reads TGTGCCAGCAGCTTAGGTAGCGGGAGCTCCTACAATGAGCAGTTCTTC. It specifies CASSLGSGSSYNEQFF.

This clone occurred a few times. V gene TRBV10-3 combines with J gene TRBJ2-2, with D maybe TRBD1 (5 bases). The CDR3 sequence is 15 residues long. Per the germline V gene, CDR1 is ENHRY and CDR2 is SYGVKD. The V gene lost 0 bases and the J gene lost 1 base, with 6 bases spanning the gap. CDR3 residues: CAISESQGNTGELFF. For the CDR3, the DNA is TGTGCCATCAGTGAGTCGCAGGGGAACACCGGGGAGCTGTTTTTT.

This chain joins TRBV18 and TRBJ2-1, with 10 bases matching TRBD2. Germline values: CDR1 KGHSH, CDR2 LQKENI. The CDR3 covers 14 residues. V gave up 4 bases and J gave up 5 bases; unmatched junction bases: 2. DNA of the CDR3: TGTGCCAGCTCACAACTAGCGGGAAACAATGAGCAGTTCTTC. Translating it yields CASSQLAGNNEQFF.

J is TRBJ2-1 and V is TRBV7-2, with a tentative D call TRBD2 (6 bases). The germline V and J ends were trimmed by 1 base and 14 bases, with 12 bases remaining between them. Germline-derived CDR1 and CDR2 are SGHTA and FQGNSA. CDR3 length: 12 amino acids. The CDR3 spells CASSLGRVNEFF. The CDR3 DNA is TGTGCCAGCAGCTTAGGGAGGGTCAACGAGTTCTTC.

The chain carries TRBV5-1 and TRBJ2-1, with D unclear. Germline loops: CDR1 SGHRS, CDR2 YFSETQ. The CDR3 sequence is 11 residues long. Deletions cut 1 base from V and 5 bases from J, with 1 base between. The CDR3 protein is CASSLNNEQFF. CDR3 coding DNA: TGCGCCAGCAGCTTGAACAATGAGCAGTTCTTC.

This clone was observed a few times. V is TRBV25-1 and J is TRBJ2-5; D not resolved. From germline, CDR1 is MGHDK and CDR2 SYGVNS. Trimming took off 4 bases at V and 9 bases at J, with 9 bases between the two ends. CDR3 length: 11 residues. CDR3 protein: CASSGSLAQYF. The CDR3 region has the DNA TGTGCCAGCAGTGGATCTTTGGCCCAGTACTTC.

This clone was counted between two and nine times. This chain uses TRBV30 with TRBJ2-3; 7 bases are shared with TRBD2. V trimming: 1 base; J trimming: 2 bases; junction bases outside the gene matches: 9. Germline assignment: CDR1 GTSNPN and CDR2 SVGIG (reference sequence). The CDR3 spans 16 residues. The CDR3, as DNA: TGTGCCTGGAGTGGGGTAGCGGGCCCCTTCACAGATACGCAGTATTTT. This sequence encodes CAWSGVAGPFTDTQYF.

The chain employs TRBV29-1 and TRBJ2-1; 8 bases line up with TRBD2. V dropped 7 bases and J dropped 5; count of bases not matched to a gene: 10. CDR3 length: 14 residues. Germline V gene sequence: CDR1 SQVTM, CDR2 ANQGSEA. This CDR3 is CSGGPSGRDNEQFF. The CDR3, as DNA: TGCAGCGGTGGCCCTAGCGGGCGAGACAATGAGCAGTTCTTC.

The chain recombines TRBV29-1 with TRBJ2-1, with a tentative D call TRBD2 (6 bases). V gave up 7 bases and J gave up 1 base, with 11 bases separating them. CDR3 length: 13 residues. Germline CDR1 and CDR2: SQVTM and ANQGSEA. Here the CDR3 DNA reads TGCAGCGCTCCGGGACTGTCCTACAATGAGCAGTTCTTC. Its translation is CSAPGLSYNEQFF.

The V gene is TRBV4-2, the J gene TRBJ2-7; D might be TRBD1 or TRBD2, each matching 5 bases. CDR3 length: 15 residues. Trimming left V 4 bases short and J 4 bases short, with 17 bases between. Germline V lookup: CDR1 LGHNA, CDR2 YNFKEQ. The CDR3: CASSRTGTELYEQYF. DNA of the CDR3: TGTGCCAGCAGCCGGACCGGGACGGAACTTTACGAGCAGTACTTC.